The 5 T cell receptor beta chains below all came from one sample that was sequenced in a study of monozygotic twins with inflammatory bowel disease. TCRdb re-analyzed the 5' RACE reads; it lists each CDR3 protein once, without DNA. This table lists about 450,000 distinct CDR3 sequences. The sequencing input was blood. All receptors derive from a human donor with ulcerative colitis or Crohn's disease, or a healthy co-twin of an affected twin (not recorded which).

The chain is built from TRBV6-2 or TRBV6-3 and TRBJ2-1. The CDR3 has 15 amino acids. The germline gives CDR1 MNHEY, CDR2 SVGEGT. The CDR3 loop reads CASSPRQVLHNEQFF.

The chain recombines TRBV5-4 with TRBJ2-2. Germline lookup yields CDR1 SGHNT and CDR2 YYREEE (reference sequence). The CDR3 extends over 14 amino acids. This CDR3 reads CASSLAFNTGELFF. Based on the CDR3 plus reference TRBV5-4 and TRBJ2-2, the full variable domain is ETGVTQSPTHLIKTRGQQVTLRCSSQSGHNTVSWYQQALGQGPQFIFQYYREEENGRGNFPPRFSGLQFPNYSSELNVNALELDDSALYLCASSLAFNTGELFFGEGSRLTVL.

This chain connects TRBV5-1 to TRBJ1-1. The CDR3 has 14 amino acids. Germline CDR1 is SGHRS and CDR2 is YFSETQ. This CDR3 reads CASNSGFSNTEAFF.

This chain joins TRBV6-1 and TRBJ2-7; no DNA is available, so the TRBD2 call from TCRdb remains unchecked. The CDR3 loop spans 15 amino acids. Germline V gene lookup returns CDR1 MNHNS and CDR2 SASEGT. This CDR3 reads CASSFRSSGSFEQYF.

The chain has TRBV5-1 and TRBJ2-3; the TCRdb call, TRBD2, lacks DNA for checking. This CDR3 is built from 16 residues. Per germline, CDR1 SGHRS and CDR2 YFSETQ. The CDR3 here is CASSLGTSESTDTQYF.